This TCR beta chain was captured by sequencing in a study of blood T cell repertoires in COVID-19. The data were produced by immunoSEQ multiplex PCR, yet TCRdb's version contains in-frame clones alone and is incomplete. The sample contains 180,000 or so clones, around 86% of which appear only once. The CDR3 spans 16 residues. J was trimmed by 6 bases and V by 1 base; bases with no gene match: 5. From germline, CDR1 is SGHTA and CDR2 FQGNSA. The sequence derives from a young man with acute or convalescent COVID-19. The V gene is TRBV7-2, the J gene TRBJ2-5; 13 bases align to TRBD2. Sequenced sample: peripheral blood. The CDR3 reads CASSLELAGGRKTQYF. CDR3 in DNA: TGTGCCAGCAGCTTAGAACTAGCGGGGGGGCGGAAGACCCAGTACTTC.